Below, 28 T cell receptor beta chains from the same sample are listed, as sequenced in a study of PD-1 blockade in classical Hodgkin lymphoma. Libraries were prepared by immunoSEQ multiplex PCR; TCRdb keeps only in-frame clonotypes and omits some of them. The data show 8,500 to 13,000 clones, with roughly 72% seen just once and about 3.5% held by the top ten. Indicated time point: cycle 4 day 1 (C4D1), after around six weeks of nivolumab. Relapse was seen in all patients after autologous stem cell transplantation, and brentuximab vedotin exposure was variable. Magnetic negative selection was used to purify CD4+ T cells from PBMCs that had been thawed. Sequences were derived from CD4+ T cells from blood, sampled before the fourth cycle of nivolumab. All receptors come from a human donor with classical Hodgkin lymphoma.

V gene TRBV6-6 combines with J gene TRBJ2-1; D assignment may be TRBD1 or TRBD2 (5 bases each). In germline, CDR1 is MNHNY, CDR2 SVGAGI (reference sequence). Deletions cut 7 bases from V and 7 bases from J, with 14 bases between. This CDR3 region has 13 residues. The chain's CDR3 is CASTRDVRNEQFF. CDR3 DNA sequence: TGTGCCAGCACACGGGACGTTCGGAATGAGCAGTTCTTC.

This sequence joins TRBV2 and TRBJ2-1; 15 bases fit TRBD2. V lost 6 bases to trimming and J lost 5 bases; unmatched junction nucleotides: 2. Per germline, CDR1 SNHLY and CDR2 FYNNEI. The length of the CDR3 is 15 residues. CDR3 region: CASRGLAGGNNEQFF. The CDR3 nucleotides read TGTGCCAGCAGGGGACTAGCGGGAGGTAACAATGAGCAGTTCTTC.

This chain uses TRBV5-1 with TRBJ1-4; D not resolved. The CDR3 is 15 residues long. Germline CDR1 reads SGHRS; CDR2 reads YFSETQ. V lost 0 bases, J lost 8 bases, and 14 bases lay in between. CDR3 nucleotides: TGCGCCAGCAGCTTGGAGGATTCGGCGGGAGAAAAACTGTTTTTT. Translation: CASSLEDSAGEKLFF.

This clone has a handful of counts. The rearrangement links TRBV28 to TRBJ1-5, with D possibly being TRBD1 (5 bases). The CDR3 is 17 amino acids. V was pared by 0 bases and J by 4 bases, with 16 bases between. CDR1 is MDHEN and CDR2 is SYDVKM in the germline V gene. The CDR3 nucleotides are TGTGCCAGCAGTTTATGGGCGGCTTGGGGGGAAAATCAGCCCCAGCATTTT. The encoded protein is CASSLWAAWGENQPQHF.

This clone was counted between two and nine times. The CDR3 loop reads CAISGQRDADEQYF. DNA of the CDR3: TGTGCCATCAGTGGGCAGCGGGATGCGGACGAGCAGTACTTC. The chain recombines TRBV10-3 with TRBJ2-7, with 7 positions matching TRBD2. V shed 4 bases, J shed 5 bases, and the junction held 8 bases outside the gene matches. Per germline, CDR1 ENHRY and CDR2 SYGVKD. This CDR3 is built from 14 residues.

CDR3 region: CASSRLDLSSYEQYF. As DNA, the CDR3 is TGTGCCAGCAGTCGATTGGACCTGAGCTCCTACGAGCAGTACTTC. V and J are TRBV28 and TRBJ2-7; the D is unclear. Germline values: CDR1 MDHEN, CDR2 SYDVKM. This CDR3 has 15 residues. Between the trimmed V and J ends, which lost 5 bases and 0 bases, there was a span of 14 bases.

V and J are TRBV7-8 and TRBJ1-6, with D possibly TRBD1 on 6 matching bases. The germline V gene has CDR1 SGHVS and CDR2 FQNEAQ. The CDR3 covers 14 residues. V gave up 2 bases and J gave up 7 bases, with 9 bases separating them. The CDR3 protein is CASSLTQGNSPLHF. Written as DNA, the CDR3 is TGTGCCAGCAGCTTAACACAGGGAAATTCACCCCTCCACTTT.

The chain couples TRBV10-3 to TRBJ1-4, with 7 nucleotides matching TRBD1. CDR3 length equals 15 residues. The V segment lost 4 bases and the J segment 3 bases; nucleotides outside the gene matches: 5. Germline CDR1 is ENHRY and CDR2 is SYGVKD. DNA of the CDR3: TGTGCCATCAGTGGCAGACAGGGCCCTAATGAAAAACTGTTTTTT. Protein: CAISGRQGPNEKLFF.

The chain joins TRBV28 to TRBJ1-2; the D gene is possibly TRBD1 (5 bases). This CDR3 has 14 amino acids. Trimming shortened V by 2 bases and J by 7 bases, and 14 bases separated the two germline ends. Germline V gene data show CDR1 as MDHEN and CDR2 as SYDVKM. The CDR3 DNA follows: TGTGCCAGCAGTTTAGGAATGGGGGTGGGTGGCTACACCTTC. The encoded protein is CASSLGMGVGGYTF.

The V and J genes are TRBV5-1 and TRBJ1-3; 8 bases map to TRBD1. Germline values: CDR1 SGHRS, CDR2 YFSETQ. This CDR3 contains 15 residues. V trimming: 4 bases; J trimming: 4 bases; junction bases outside the gene matches: 7. The CDR3 loop is CASSGGQATGNTIYF. The DNA of the CDR3 is TGCGCCAGCAGCGGGGGACAGGCTACGGGAAACACCATATATTTT.

CDR3 in amino acids: CATSPKTASNQPQHF. For the CDR3, the DNA is TGTGCCACCTCCCCAAAGACAGCCAGCAATCAGCCCCAGCATTTT. The gene calls are TRBV19 and TRBJ1-5; tentatively, D is TRBD1 (5 bases). The germline gives CDR1 LNHDA, CDR2 SQIVND (reference sequence). V was pared by 10 bases and J by 1 base, with 17 bases between. This CDR3 has 15 amino acids.

In its sample, this clone was seen a few times. The rearrangement links TRBV29-1 to TRBJ1-1; D remains unclear. With 4 bases removed from V and 8 bases from J, the gap between germline ends came to 11 bases. The CDR3 sequence is 11 residues long. In germline, CDR1 is SQVTM, CDR2 ANQGSEA. CDR3 DNA: TGCAGCGTTGGTTTAGCAGCCGAAGCTTTCTTT. This gives the protein CSVGLAAEAFF.

The chain combines TRBV9 with TRBJ2-2; D gene ambiguous. Trimming cost V 3 bases and J 5 bases, with 8 bases left between them. Germline CDR1 is SGDLS and CDR2 is YYNGEE. The CDR3 consists of 13 residues. The CDR3 region has the DNA TGTGCCAGCAGCGGGAAAGTAACCGGGGAGCTGTTTTTT. This codes for CASSGKVTGELFF.

V gene TRBV7-8 combines with J gene TRBJ2-2; D is ambiguous. The CDR3 length is 15 residues. The V gene's germline CDR1 is SGHVS and CDR2 FQNEAQ. The ends were cut back, 1 base at V and 1 base at J, with 7 bases in the middle. The CDR3 DNA reads as TGTGCCAGCAGCTTAGTCCAGGAGAACACCGGGGAGCTGTTTTTT. Residues: CASSLVQENTGELFF.

This clone has more than one count but fewer than ten. J is TRBJ1-5 and V is TRBV30, with 7 bases lining up with TRBD1. This CDR3 has 15 amino acids. Germline V lookup: CDR1 GTSNPN, CDR2 SVGIG (reference sequence). V lost 2 bases to trimming and J lost 0 bases; unmatched junction nucleotides: 4. CDR3 sequence: CAWSRQGYSNQPQHF. Written as DNA, the CDR3 is TGTGCCTGGAGTCGACAGGGCTATAGCAATCAGCCCCAGCATTTT.

The chain combines TRBV30 with TRBJ1-2, with no clear D. V lost 3 bases and J 0 bases, leaving 11 bases between the germline ends. The CDR3 has 14 residues. CDR1 is GTSNPN and CDR2 is SVGIG in the germline V gene (reference sequence). CDR3 DNA sequence: TGTGCCTGGAGCGGCGGGAGCGCTAACTATGGCTACACCTTC. It translates to CAWSGGSANYGYTF.

This chain connects TRBV9 to TRBJ1-5; D ambiguous. Germline V gives CDR1 SGDLS, CDR2 YYNGEE. The CDR3 contains 14 residues. The V and J ends lost 0 bases and 2 bases respectively, with 6 bases between them. CDR3 protein: CASSVDVGNQPQHF. The CDR3 bases are TGTGCCAGCAGCGTAGATGTTGGCAATCAGCCCCAGCATTTT.

This rearrangement joins TRBV29-1 to TRBJ1-2; D is perhaps TRBD1 (5 bases). Germline V gene lookup returns CDR1 SQVTM and CDR2 ANQGSEA. Trimming cost V 6 bases and J 5 bases, with 13 bases left between them. The CDR3 is made up of 12 amino acids. CDR3 nucleotide sequence: TGCAGCGTGGGGGACCGACTGTATGGCTACACCTTC. Translated: CSVGDRLYGYTF. The full variable domain, completed using reference TRBV29-1 and TRBJ1-2, is SAVISQKPSRDICQRGTSLTIQCQVDSQVTMMFWYRQQPGQSLTLIATANQGSEATYESGFVIDKFPISRPNLTFSTLTVSNMSPEDSSIYLCSVGDRLYGYTFGSGTRLTVV.

This chain uses TRBV29-1 with TRBJ1-2; no definite D call. The V gene lost 4 bases and the J gene lost 4 bases, with 16 bases spanning the gap. Germline CDR1 and CDR2: SQVTM and ANQGSEA. The length of the CDR3 is 14 residues. This chain's CDR3 is CSVVLASAAYGYTF. In DNA form, the CDR3 reads TGCAGCGTTGTTTTAGCCTCCGCGGCCTATGGCTACACCTTC.

The chain recombines TRBV18 with TRBJ2-5; maybe TRBD2 (6 bases). This CDR3 has 13 residues. Germline V gives CDR1 KGHSH, CDR2 LQKENI. The germline V and J ends were trimmed by 4 bases and 4 bases, with 10 bases remaining between them. CDR3 sequence reads: CASSLSGGETQYF. The CDR3 nucleotides read TGTGCCAGCTCACTCTCCGGGGGAGAGACCCAGTACTTC.

The chain links TRBV5-1 to TRBJ2-5; no reliable D call. CDR1 SGHRS and CDR2 YFSETQ come from the germline V gene. Between the trimmed V and J ends, which lost 4 bases and 7 bases, there was a span of 20 bases. The CDR3 contains 15 residues. CDR3 nucleotides: TGCGCCAGCAGCATGGACGGCCTCAACGGCGGGACCCAGTACTTC. It is translated as CASSMDGLNGGTQYF.

The V and J genes are TRBV4-1 and TRBJ2-7; possible D gene TRBD1, 6 bases. Germline-derived CDR1 and CDR2 are MGHRA and YSYEKL. V lost 0 bases and J 5 bases, leaving 17 bases between the germline ends. The CDR3 extends over 16 amino acids. Here the CDR3 reads CASSQDSGQGGHEQYF. CDR3 coding DNA: TGCGCCAGCAGCCAAGATTCGGGACAAGGCGGCCACGAGCAGTACTTC.

The chain carries TRBV28 and TRBJ2-1; 10 nucleotides align to TRBD1. The V gene end was trimmed by 5 bases and the J gene end by 7 bases; junction bases not matched to a gene: 8. The CDR3 extends over 15 amino acids. Germline lookup yields CDR1 MDHEN and CDR2 SYDVKM. CDR3 bases: TGTGCCAGCAGTATTGGGACAGGGGCCAGGAATGAGCAGTTCTTC. Protein product: CASSIGTGARNEQFF.

The genes are TRBV19 and TRBJ2-1; weak D call: TRBD2 (5 bases). V shed 3 bases and J shed 2 bases, with 11 bases lying between them. Germline assignment: CDR1 LNHDA and CDR2 SQIVND (reference sequence). The CDR3 consists of 15 residues. CDR3: CASSISRGAYNEQFF. As DNA, the CDR3 is TGTGCCAGTAGTATTTCCCGGGGAGCCTACAATGAGCAGTTCTTC. Full variable domain (rest looked up from reference TRBV19 and TRBJ2-1): DGGITQSPKYLFRKEGQNVTLSCEQNLNHDAMYWYRQDPGQGLRLIYYSQIVNDFQKGDIAEGYSVSREKKESFPLTVTSAQKNPTAFYLCASSISRGAYNEQFFGPGTRLTVL.

This clone rates as medium-sized (0.01 to 0.1%). V usage is TRBV11-2 and J usage is TRBJ2-7; tentatively, D is TRBD1 or TRBD2 (6 bases each). The CDR3 is 14 residues long. V lost 4 bases, J lost 7 bases, and 17 bases lay in between. Germline CDR1 and CDR2: SGHAT and FQNNGV. DNA of the CDR3: TGTGCCAGCAGCTCCCACACGAGGGGGGTAGAGCAGTACTTC. This translates into CASSSHTRGVEQYF.

The V and J genes are TRBV5-1 and TRBJ1-1; D not certain. This CDR3 region has 13 residues. Trimming pared 2 bases from V and 3 bases from J, leaving 8 bases between. Germline V gene sequence: CDR1 SGHRS, CDR2 YFSETQ. CDR3 in amino acids: CASSFATYTEAFF. CDR3 coding DNA: TGCGCCAGCAGCTTCGCGACATACACTGAAGCTTTCTTT.

This clone was detected only once. The genes are TRBV11-2 and TRBJ2-5; the D gene is possibly TRBD1 (7 bases). Trimming removed 5 bases at V and 5 bases at J, with 18 bases between. The germline V gene encodes CDR1 SGHAT and CDR2 FQNNGV. The CDR3 contains 15 residues. The CDR3 loop is CASSPLTGRRETQYF. In DNA, the CDR3 is TGTGCCAGCAGCCCCTTGACAGGGAGGCGGGAGACCCAGTACTTC.

The chain employs TRBV19 and TRBJ2-7, with TRBD2 matching over 15 bases. J was trimmed by 5 bases and V by 5 bases; bases with no gene match: 10. The CDR3 sequence is 17 residues long. Germline V gene lookup returns CDR1 LNHDA and CDR2 SQIVND (reference sequence). The DNA for the CDR3 is TGTGCCAGTAGTTACGGACTAGCGGGAGGGCCTGGCGACGAGCAGTACTTC. Protein: CASSYGLAGGPGDEQYF.